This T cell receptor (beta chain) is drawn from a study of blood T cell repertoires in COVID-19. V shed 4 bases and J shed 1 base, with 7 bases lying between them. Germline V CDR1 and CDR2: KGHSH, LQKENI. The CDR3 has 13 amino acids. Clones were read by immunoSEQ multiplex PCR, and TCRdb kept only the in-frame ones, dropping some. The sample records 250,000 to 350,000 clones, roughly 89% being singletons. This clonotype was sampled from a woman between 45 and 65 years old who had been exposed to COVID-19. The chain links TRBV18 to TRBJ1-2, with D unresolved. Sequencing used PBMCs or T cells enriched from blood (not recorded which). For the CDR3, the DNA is TGTGCCAGCTCACAAAACAGTAACTATGGCTACACCTTC. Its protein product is CASSQNSNYGYTF.